These T cell receptor beta chains were read from a single sample in a study of Tregs in tolerant kidney transplant recipients. Generated by immunoSEQ multiplex PCR, the TCRdb table keeps only in-frame clones and is missing some. The repertoire holds fewer than 80,000 clones, with 85% to 90% as singletons. The sequencing used CD4+ T cells from blood, collected before the transplant. The receptors shown here come from a human donor who received a combined kidney and bone marrow transplant. Both conserved end residues are trimmed from each CDR3.

j_call,v_call,cdr3_aa
TRBJ2-3,TRBV19,ASSMGQAIYPDTQY
TRBJ2-7,TRBV9,ASSPLSLATDEQY
TRBJ2-7,TRBV15,ATSRSGSSYEQY
TRBJ1-3,TRBV5-5,ASSLQGARDTIY
TRBJ2-2,TRBV6-6,ASTGGSSNTGELF
TRBJ1-2,TRBV18,ASSPEGLDYGYT
TRBJ2-1,TRBV5-6,ASSSPGTPYNEQF
TRBJ2-7,TRBV19,ASSPGTGAYEQY
TRBJ2-5,TRBV27,ASSRGLAGAETQY
TRBJ2-7,TRBV2,ASRRETYEQY
TRBJ2-7,TRBV5-1,ASSPTGSYEQY
TRBJ2-7,TRBV6-6,ASSLGQGKGDEQY
TRBJ2-7,TRBV29-1,SVALSAYEQY
TRBJ2-1,TRBV7-9,ASSASGRGNEQF
TRBJ2-3,TRBV30,AWQRGLEVDTQY
TRBJ1-5,TRBV18,ASSPTGTVFNQPQH
TRBJ2-3,TRBV5-1,ASSFPGLADTQY
TRBJ2-7,TRBV7-9,ASSPSGRAVGVC
TRBJ1-5,TRBV7-2,ASSSGHNQPQH
TRBJ2-5,TRBV28,ASSPDRGSQETQY
TRBJ2-7,TRBV27,ASSPDFRPEPYEQY
TRBJ1-2,TRBV5-6,ASSDGRTGGSGYT
TRBJ1-2,TRBV5-6,ASSLSRGYGYT
TRBJ1-5,TRBV7-9,ASSPGGNQPQH
TRBJ1-5,TRBV5-8,ASSPGTFYSNQPQH
TRBJ2-1,TRBV5-4,ASSFLLAGGPL
TRBJ2-1,TRBV7-2,ASSLARSYNEQF
TRBJ2-7,TRBV6-9,ASSDRDCNYEQY
TRBJ2-2,TRBV29-1,SAKIAGGWNTGELF